One sample yielded the 25 T cell receptor beta chains listed below, sequenced in a study of cytomegalovirus exposure and HLA in healthy donors. The PCR used 60 Vbeta and 13 Jbeta primers. Measured with immunoSEQ multiplex PCR; TCRdb has only the in-frame clones, and not every one. The sample carries under 200,000 clones, under 90% recorded once. Sequences were obtained from PBMCs. The receptors were sampled from a man younger than 35 in good health and CMV-seronegative.

V and J are TRBV7-9 and TRBJ1-2; perhaps TRBD1 as D (6 bases). Looked up from germline, CDR1 is SEHNR and CDR2 is FQNEAQ (reference sequence). The V end lost 7 bases, the J end lost 3 bases, and 15 bases lay between the germline ends. The CDR3 consists of 14 residues. In nucleotides, the CDR3 is TGTGCCAGCACCTCGACAGGCGCCTACTATGGCTACACCTTC. It is translated as CASTSTGAYYGYTF.

V gene TRBV5-5 combines with J gene TRBJ2-7; 7 bases match TRBD1. Germline CDR1 reads SGHKS; CDR2 reads YYEKEE (reference sequence). J gave up 4 bases and V 5 bases, and 18 bases lay outside the gene matches. The CDR3 totals 17 residues. The CDR3 protein is CASSLFLDGQVIYEQYF. CDR3 nucleotides: TGTGCCAGCAGTTTATTTCTTGATGGACAGGTGATTTACGAGCAGTACTTC.

The chain recombines TRBV28 with TRBJ1-1; 7 bases are a match to TRBD1. The ends lost 7 bases at V and 5 bases at J; junction bases unmatched: 10. This CDR3 contains 14 residues. Germline assignment: CDR1 MDHEN and CDR2 SYDVKM. The CDR3 sequence: CASIQAGGGTEAFF. As DNA, the CDR3 is TGTGCCAGCATCCAAGCAGGGGGAGGAACTGAAGCTTTCTTT.

V gene TRBV2 combines with J gene TRBJ1-1, with no clear D. The germline V gene encodes CDR1 SNHLY and CDR2 FYNNEI. This CDR3 spans 16 amino acids. V lost 6 bases and J lost 2, with 19 bases in between. The CDR3, as DNA: TGTGCCAGCAGCTATCAATCCACAGTAGTTAACACTGAAGCTTTCTTT. Protein sequence: CASSYQSTVVNTEAFF.

This rearrangement joins TRBV19 to TRBJ2-7, with D possibly TRBD1 on 7 matching bases. There are 13 residues in the CDR3. With 9 bases removed from V and 5 bases from J, the gap between germline ends came to 17 bases. Germline lookup yields CDR1 LNHDA and CDR2 SQIVND (reference sequence). The chain's CDR3 is CASGAGTVNEQYF. The CDR3 DNA sequence: TGTGCCAGCGGGGCGGGGACAGTTAACGAGCAGTACTTC.

The J gene is TRBJ2-7, the V gene TRBV20-1; 8 bases are a match to TRBD1. From germline, CDR1 is DFQATT and CDR2 SNEGSKA (reference sequence). CDR3 length: 11 residues. The V segment lost 6 bases and the J segment 6 bases; nucleotides outside the gene matches: 4. The CDR3 reads CSARGRREQYF. The CDR3 DNA is TGCAGTGCCAGGGGGCGCCGCGAGCAGTACTTC.

The gene calls are TRBV6-1 and TRBJ1-1; 9 bases are shared with TRBD1. J was trimmed by 8 bases and V by 6 bases; bases with no gene match: 4. CDR1 and CDR2 (germline): MNHNS, SASEGT. This CDR3 is 12 amino acids long. The CDR3 here is CASRDDRGEAFF. The CDR3 nucleotides read TGTGCCAGCAGAGACGACAGGGGGGAAGCTTTCTTT.

This clone appeared a single time. The chain joins TRBV15 to TRBJ2-1; weak D call: TRBD2 (6 bases). Trimming removed 0 bases from V and 4 bases from J, with 10 bases in between. Germline V gene data show CDR1 as LNHNV and CDR2 as YYDKDF (reference sequence). The CDR3 covers 15 residues. CDR3 in DNA: TGTGCCACCAGCAGAGAGGCGGGAAGGTACAATGAGCAGTTCTTC. As protein: CATSREAGRYNEQFF.

J is TRBJ2-1 and V is TRBV7-9; 7 bases line up with TRBD2. The ends lost 3 bases at V and 0 bases at J; junction bases unmatched: 8. Germline CDR1 reads SEHNR; CDR2 reads FQNEAQ (reference sequence). The CDR3 extends over 17 amino acids. The CDR3 region has the DNA TGTGCCAGCAGCTTTTCTGAGCGGGGTGGCTCCTACAATGAGCAGTTCTTC. This sequence encodes CASSFSERGGSYNEQFF.

This sequence joins TRBV29-1 and TRBJ2-2; D remains unclear. The CDR3 is 10 amino acids. The V gene's germline CDR1 is SQVTM and CDR2 ANQGSEA. Trimming shortened V by 7 bases and J by 8 bases, and 8 bases separated the two germline ends. The CDR3 bases are TGCAGCGACCTAGTTGGGGAGCTGTTTTTT. This translates into CSDLVGELFF.

The V call is TRBV7-9, the J call TRBJ2-1, with no clear D. V dropped 5 bases and J dropped 4 bases, with 15 bases sitting between them. CDR3 length equals 15 residues. The germline CDR1 and CDR2 sequences are SEHNR and FQNEAQ (reference sequence). This CDR3 reads CASSPSGGIYNEQFF. In DNA form, the CDR3 reads TGTGCCAGCAGCCCTAGTGGCGGAATTTACAATGAGCAGTTCTTC.

The rearrangement uses TRBV6-5 and TRBJ2-1, with 7 bases aligning to TRBD1. The CDR3 is made up of 13 amino acids. Trimming removed 8 bases from V and 3 bases from J; junction bases left unmatched: 4. Germline values: CDR1 MNHEY, CDR2 SVGAGI. The CDR3 is CASSGTVYNEQFF. In DNA, the CDR3 is TGTGCCAGCTCCGGGACAGTCTACAATGAGCAGTTCTTC.

The J gene is TRBJ1-3, the V gene TRBV6-5, with D perhaps matching TRBD1 (5 bases). The CDR3 sequence is 15 residues long. V was shortened by 5 bases and J by 7 bases, with 18 bases between the two germline ends. The V gene's germline CDR1 is MNHEY and CDR2 SVGAGI. The CDR3 reads CASSPRAGLKNTIYF. CDR3 nucleotides: TGTGCCAGCAGTCCCCGGGCAGGGCTAAAGAACACCATATATTTT.

The genes are TRBV6-5 and TRBJ1-2; 8 bases align to TRBD1. Germline V CDR1 and CDR2: MNHEY, SVGAGI. The CDR3 is 14 residues long. V lost 2 bases, J lost 6 bases, and 5 bases stayed unmatched. The CDR3 here is CASSYRTGIDGYTF. The CDR3 DNA follows: TGTGCCAGCAGTTACCGGACAGGGATTGATGGCTACACCTTC.

V usage is TRBV2 and J usage is TRBJ2-3, with TRBD2 matching 10 bases. The V gene's germline CDR1 is SNHLY and CDR2 FYNNEI. The CDR3 is made up of 15 amino acids. Trimming took 5 bases from V and 0 from J; bases not matched to a gene: 2. The CDR3 reads CASSLTSGSTDTQYF. The CDR3 DNA is TGTGCCAGCAGTTTGACTAGCGGGAGCACAGATACGCAGTATTTT. The full variable domain, in which reference TRBV2 and TRBJ2-3 provide the parts outside the CDR3, is EPEVTQTPSHQVTQMGQEVILRCVPISNHLYFYWYRQILGQKVEFLVSFYNNEISEKSEIFDDQFSVERPDGSNFTLKIRSTKLEDSAMYFCASSLTSGSTDTQYFGPGTRLTVL.

The CDR3 DNA follows: TGTGCCAGCAGCTTGGGGCGGGGGGGGCCCTACGAGCAGTACTTC. Its protein product is CASSLGRGGPYEQYF. The gene calls are TRBV11-2 and TRBJ2-7, with 9 bases aligning to TRBD2. Germline CDR1 SGHAT, CDR2 FQNNGV. V was pared by 3 bases and J by 2 bases, with 5 bases of the junction left unmatched. There are 15 residues in the CDR3.

The chain has TRBV4-3 and TRBJ2-1, with 8 bases lining up with TRBD2. Unmatched junction bases numbered 8, after V lost 1 base and J lost 0 bases. The germline V gene has CDR1 LGHNA and CDR2 YSLEER. The CDR3 is 18 amino acids. The CDR3 nucleotides read TGCGCCAGCAGCCAAGTTGGGGTAGCGGGAAGCTCCTACAATGAGCAGTTCTTC. It codes for CASSQVGVAGSSYNEQFF.

This clone was recorded only once. Here the CDR3 DNA reads TGTGCCAGCAGCGCTAGCGGGGATCAAGAGACCCAGTACTTC. Its protein product is CASSASGDQETQYF. The chain joins TRBV7-3 to TRBJ2-5; 9 positions match TRBD2. The CDR3 length is 14 residues. The germline V gene encodes CDR1 SGHTA and CDR2 FQGTGA. V was clipped by 5 bases and J by 2 bases; unmatched bases: 3.

This clone was detected only once. The chain couples TRBV6-4 to TRBJ1-5; 7 nucleotides line up with TRBD1. Trimming took 0 bases from V and 1 from J; bases not matched to a gene: 6. Germline V gives CDR1 MRHNA, CDR2 SNTAGT. CDR3 size: 17 residues. This CDR3 reads CASSDSYRGLSNQPQHF. The CDR3 DNA reads TGTGCCAGCAGTGACTCGTATAGGGGGCTGAGCAATCAGCCCCAGCATTTT.

This chain uses TRBV9 with TRBJ1-1, with TRBD1 matching 9 bases. The CDR3 covers 14 residues. The trim removed 4 bases at V and 0 bases at J, leaving 1 base unmatched. From germline, CDR1 is SGDLS and CDR2 YYNGEE. The CDR3 is CASSRDRVNTEAFF. The CDR3 bases are TGTGCCAGCAGCAGGGACAGGGTGAACACTGAAGCTTTCTTT.

The chain has TRBV14 and TRBJ2-1; 7 bases map to TRBD1. The CDR3 is 17 residues long. With 0 bases clipped from V and 3 bases from J, the junction kept 8 bases outside the gene matches. Germline values: CDR1 SGHDN, CDR2 FVKESK. CDR3 residues: CASSQEIGQGVYNEQFF. CDR3 in DNA: TGTGCCAGCAGCCAAGAGATTGGGCAGGGGGTCTACAATGAGCAGTTCTTC.

The chain couples TRBV28 to TRBJ1-1, with a tentative D call TRBD1 (5 bases). Germline CDR1 and CDR2: MDHEN and SYDVKM. The CDR3 loop spans 15 amino acids. The ends were cut back, 5 bases at V and 0 bases at J, with 13 bases in the middle. The DNA for the CDR3 is TGTGCCAGCAGTCCTCCGGGGGAGATGAACACTGAAGCTTTCTTT. This codes for CASSPPGEMNTEAFF. Combining the CDR3 with reference TRBV28 and TRBJ1-1 gives the whole variable domain DVKVTQSSRYLVKRTGEKVFLECVQDMDHENMFWYRQDPGLGLRLIYFSYDVKMKEKGDIPEGYSVSREKKERFSLILESASTNQTSMYLCASSPPGEMNTEAFFGQGTRLTVV.

Written as DNA, the CDR3 is TGTGCCTGGAGTTGGGAGGCGGCTGAAGCTTTCTTT. This codes for CAWSWEAAEAFF. The genes are TRBV30 and TRBJ1-1; D is unresolved. The germline V gene has CDR1 GTSNPN and CDR2 SVGIG (reference sequence). The CDR3 contains 12 residues. Trimming shortened V by 2 bases and J by 6 bases, and 10 bases separated the two germline ends. Combining the CDR3 with reference TRBV30 and TRBJ1-1 gives the whole variable domain SQTIHQWPATLVQPVGSPLSLECTVEGTSNPNLYWYRQAAGRGLQLLFYSVGIGQISSEVPQNLSASRPQDRQFILSSKKLLLSDSGFYLCAWSWEAAEAFFGQGTRLTVV.

V and J are TRBV19 and TRBJ2-2; 12 bases are a match to TRBD2. Germline V gene lookup returns CDR1 LNHDA and CDR2 SQIVND (reference sequence). V shed 7 bases and J 6 bases; nucleotides not matched to a gene: 12. The length of the CDR3 is 17 residues. The CDR3 reads CASTPKGLAGGPGELFF. CDR3 in DNA: TGTGCCAGTACCCCTAAAGGGCTAGCGGGAGGGCCCGGGGAGCTGTTTTTT.

This chain connects TRBV6-1 to TRBJ2-7; 8 bases are a match to TRBD2. Losses at the gene ends were 6 bases for V and 4 bases for J; bases not matched to a gene: 2. In germline, CDR1 is MNHNS, CDR2 SASEGT. The length of the CDR3 is 12 residues. The CDR3 sequence: CASSSGGYEQYF. In DNA form, the CDR3 reads TGTGCCAGCAGCAGCGGGGGTTACGAGCAGTACTTC.